These 21 T cell receptor beta chains were all obtained from the same sample, sequenced in a study of CD8 T cells in ankylosing spondylitis. One entry per CDR3 protein, called by TCRdb with MiXCR from the 5' RACE reads. This sample yields approximately 150,000 distinct CDR3 sequences, of which 9.8% are seen a single time; more than 13% belongs to the top ten. Sequencing was performed on blood, either unsorted or a sorted T cell fraction (not recorded which). These receptors were collected from a female donor with ankylosing spondylitis or in good health (not recorded which).

This clonotype occurred many times. The chain carries TRBV15 and TRBJ2-7, with 11 bases aligning to TRBD2. J lost 2 bases, V lost 3 bases, and 3 bases had no gene match. The CDR3 length is 15 residues. Per germline, CDR1 LNHNV and CDR2 YYDKDF (reference sequence). The CDR3 is CATSSGTSGTYEQYF. Written as DNA, the CDR3 is TGTGCCACCAGCAGTGGGACTAGCGGAACCTACGAGCAGTACTTC.

This clonotype was picked up many times. The chain carries TRBV5-1 and TRBJ2-2; maybe TRBD2 (6 bases). The CDR3 extends over 15 amino acids. Trimming pared 6 bases from V and 0 bases from J, leaving 12 bases between. The V gene's germline CDR1 is SGHRS and CDR2 YFSETQ. CDR3 sequence reads: CASISSGPNTGELFF. In DNA form, the CDR3 reads TGCGCCAGCATAAGTAGCGGCCCGAACACCGGGGAGCTGTTTTTT.

This clonotype turned up a few times. The rearrangement uses TRBV24-1 and TRBJ2-3; tentatively, D is TRBD2 (5 bases). There are 15 residues in the CDR3. Germline CDR1 and CDR2: KGHDR and SFDVKD. Between the trimmed V and J ends, which lost 4 bases and 3 bases, there was a span of 13 bases. CDR3 sequence (DNA): TGTGCCACCAGTGAGTACGGAGGCTTTACAGATACGCAGTATTTT. Protein sequence: CATSEYGGFTDTQYF.

This clonotype has a handful of counts. The CDR3 nucleotides read TGTGCCATACGACAGGGTTTGAACACTGAAGCTTTCTTT. This encodes CAIRQGLNTEAFF. The chain uses TRBV12-3 or TRBV12-4 and TRBJ1-1, with 7 bases identical to TRBD1. Trimming at V came to 10 bases and at J to 0 bases, leaving 5 bases not matched to a gene. The CDR3 has 13 residues.

The J gene is TRBJ2-7, the V gene TRBV15; 10 nucleotides line up with TRBD1. The CDR3 loop spans 15 amino acids. The germline V gene encodes CDR1 LNHNV and CDR2 YYDKDF (reference sequence). The V gene end was trimmed by 5 bases and the J gene end by 3 bases; junction bases not matched to a gene: 7. This chain's CDR3 is CATSGRDRGGYEQYF. CDR3 coding DNA: TGTGCCACCAGCGGCCGGGACAGGGGTGGCTACGAGCAGTACTTC. Full variable domain (missing parts from reference TRBV15 and TRBJ2-7): DAMVIQNPRYQVTQFGKPVTLSCSQTLNHNVMYWYQQKSSQAPKLLFHYYDKDFNNEADTPDNFQSRRPNTSFCFLDIRSPGLGDTAMYLCATSGRDRGGYEQYFGPGTRLTVT.

This clonotype was seen more than once but under ten times. The CDR3 DNA sequence: TGTGCCAGCAGCTTAGATCCTCGGTCCGAGCAGTACTTC. This encodes CASSLDPRSEQYF. The J gene is TRBJ2-7, the V gene TRBV11-3; D ambiguous. Per germline, CDR1 SGHNT and CDR2 YENEEA. Trimming shortened V by 0 bases and J by 6 bases, and 9 bases separated the two germline ends. The CDR3 is 13 residues long.

This clonotype was counted a few times. This chain uses TRBV4-3 with TRBJ2-7; D possibly uses TRBD1 or TRBD2 (5 bases each). CDR3 size: 13 residues. The V and J ends lost 3 bases and 7 bases respectively, with 13 bases between them. Germline assignment: CDR1 LGHNA and CDR2 YSLEER. CDR3 in amino acids: CASSHFGAREQYF. The CDR3 DNA reads as TGCGCCAGCAGCCACTTCGGGGCTCGAGAGCAGTACTTC.

The gene calls are TRBV9 and TRBJ2-1; D unclear. V lost 0 bases and J 7 bases, leaving 8 bases between the germline ends. The germline V gene encodes CDR1 SGDLS and CDR2 YYNGEE. The CDR3 covers 13 residues. Here the CDR3 reads CASSVDGRNEQFF. CDR3 nucleotides: TGTGCCAGCAGCGTAGATGGTAGGAATGAGCAGTTCTTC.

The genes are TRBV9 and TRBJ1-1, with D unclear. V lost 3 bases, J lost 12 bases, and 24 bases lay in between. The CDR3 has 15 amino acids. Germline loops: CDR1 SGDLS, CDR2 YYNGEE. The CDR3: CASSGSPDGWEGSFF. CDR3 sequence (DNA): TGTGCCAGCAGCGGGTCACCGGACGGGTGGGAAGGGTCTTTCTTT.

This clonotype was seen only a few times. The chain employs TRBV9 and TRBJ2-3; the D call may be TRBD1 or TRBD2 (8 bases each). Trimming shortened V by 3 bases and J by 6 bases, and 23 bases separated the two germline ends. The CDR3 has 17 amino acids. Germline CDR1 and CDR2: SGDLS and YYNGEE. As DNA, the CDR3 is TGTGCCAGCAGCGGACACAGGGGGAGCGGGAGTGGCGATACGCAGTATTTT. This translates into CASSGHRGSGSGDTQYF.

This clonotype was seen at least ten times. This chain joins TRBV29-1 and TRBJ2-2; D is perhaps TRBD2 (5 bases). The CDR3 is made up of 12 amino acids. V was pared by 3 bases and J by 5 bases, with 7 bases between. Germline CDR1 SQVTM, CDR2 ANQGSEA. The chain's CDR3 is CSVDRGTGELFF. The CDR3 DNA sequence: TGCAGCGTTGATAGAGGGACCGGGGAGCTGTTTTTT.

This clonotype has at least ten counts. The V and J genes are TRBV29-1 and TRBJ2-1, with D possibly being TRBD2 (6 bases). The CDR3 contains 12 residues. Germline V gene data show CDR1 as SQVTM and CDR2 as ANQGSEA. Trimming pared 3 bases from V and 10 bases from J, leaving 13 bases between. In DNA form, the CDR3 reads TGCAGCGTTGAGAGGGAGGATTGGGAGCAGTTCTTC. This codes for CSVEREDWEQFF.

This chain joins TRBV7-9 and TRBJ1-6; no clear D. Deletions cut 5 bases from V and 7 bases from J, with 12 bases between. CDR1 is SEHNR, CDR2 FQNEAQ, per germline (reference sequence). The CDR3 has 14 residues. CDR3: CASSPQIGNSPLHF. Here the CDR3 DNA reads TGTGCCAGCAGCCCCCAGATAGGGAATTCACCCCTCCACTTT.

Only a few counts were recorded for this clonotype. The rearrangement joins TRBV7-9 to TRBJ1-2; D not certain. Trimming left V 7 bases short and J 6 bases short, with 12 bases between. Germline V CDR1 and CDR2: SEHNR, FQNEAQ (reference sequence). The CDR3 sequence is 12 residues long. The CDR3: CASTVDGDGYTF. Here the CDR3 DNA reads TGTGCCAGCACGGTGGATGGGGATGGCTACACCTTC.

V and J are TRBV7-8 and TRBJ1-1, with D maybe TRBD1 (6 bases). V lost 2 bases and J lost 5, with 15 bases in between. This CDR3 contains 15 residues. Germline lookup yields CDR1 SGHVS and CDR2 FQNEAQ. The CDR3 is CASSLFGQGRTEAFF. The DNA of the CDR3 is TGTGCCAGCAGCTTATTCGGCCAGGGGAGGACTGAAGCTTTCTTT.

This clonotype appeared many times. The chain combines TRBV14 with TRBJ2-1, with D unclear. V was clipped by 4 bases and J by 9 bases, with 13 bases between them. Germline loops: CDR1 SGHDN, CDR2 FVKESK. The CDR3 consists of 13 residues. The CDR3 sequence: CASSLHPVGEQFF. DNA of the CDR3: TGTGCCAGCAGCCTTCACCCGGTGGGTGAGCAGTTCTTC.

This clonotype was seen many times. The rearrangement joins TRBV4-3 to TRBJ2-1; TRBD2 might be the D (5 bases). V dropped 1 base and J dropped 6 bases, with 10 bases sitting between them. Germline V gene data show CDR1 as LGHNA and CDR2 as YSLEER. There are 14 residues in the CDR3. The chain's CDR3 is CASSQAEGFNEQFF. CDR3 bases: TGCGCCAGCAGCCAAGCCGAGGGTTTCAATGAGCAGTTCTTC.

This clonotype was observed a handful of times. V and J are TRBV29-1 and TRBJ1-2; possible D gene TRBD1, 6 bases. The germline CDR1 and CDR2 sequences are SQVTM and ANQGSEA. This CDR3 region has 12 residues. Trimming took 5 bases from V and 2 from J, leaving 9 bases between them. In DNA, the CDR3 is TGCAGCGTTCTCGACAGGAACTATGGCTACACCTTC. It encodes CSVLDRNYGYTF.

This clonotype has just a few counts. In nucleotides, the CDR3 is TGTGCCAGCAGTTACACCCTGGGAGAGACCCAGTACTTC. It codes for CASSYTLGETQYF. V usage is TRBV27 and J usage is TRBJ2-5, with D unresolved. CDR1 is MNHEY, CDR2 SMNVEV, per germline (reference sequence). V was pared by 4 bases and J by 4 bases, with 10 bases between. The CDR3 extends over 13 amino acids.

In this sample, this clonotype turned up a few times. The V call is TRBV6-1, the J call TRBJ2-5; D gene uncertain. Trimming cost V 8 bases and J 5 bases, with 18 bases left between them. CDR3 length: 14 amino acids. CDR1 and CDR2 from the germline V gene are MNHNS and SASEGT. CDR3 loop: CASQSTRTAETQYF. CDR3 sequence (DNA): TGTGCCAGCCAATCAACCAGGACCGCCGAGACCCAGTACTTC.

The V and J genes are TRBV7-2 and TRBJ1-5; 9 positions agree with TRBD1. V lost 0 bases, J lost 2 bases, and 2 bases stayed unmatched. CDR1 SGHTA and CDR2 FQGNSA come from the germline V gene. There are 16 residues in the CDR3. CDR3: CASSLAGQGRNQPQHF. The CDR3 DNA is TGTGCCAGCAGCTTAGCGGGACAGGGACGCAATCAGCCCCAGCATTTT. Full variable domain (missing parts from reference TRBV7-2 and TRBJ1-5): GAGVSQSPSNKVTEKGKDVELRCDPISGHTALYWYRQSLGQGLEFLIYFQGNSAPDKSGLPSDRFSAERTGGSVSTLTIQRTQQEDSAVYLCASSLAGQGRNQPQHFGDGTRLSIL.